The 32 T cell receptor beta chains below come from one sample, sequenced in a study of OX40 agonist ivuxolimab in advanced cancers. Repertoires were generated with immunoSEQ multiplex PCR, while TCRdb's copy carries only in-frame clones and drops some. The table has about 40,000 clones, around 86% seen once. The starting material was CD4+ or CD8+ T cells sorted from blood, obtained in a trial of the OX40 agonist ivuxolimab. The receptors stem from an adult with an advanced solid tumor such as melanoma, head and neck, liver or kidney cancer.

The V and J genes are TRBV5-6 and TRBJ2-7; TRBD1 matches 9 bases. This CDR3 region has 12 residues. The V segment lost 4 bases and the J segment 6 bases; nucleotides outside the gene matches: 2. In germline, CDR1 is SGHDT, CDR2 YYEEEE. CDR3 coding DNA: TGTGCCAGCAGCCCGGACAGGGGCGAGCAGTACTTC. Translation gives CASSPDRGEQYF.

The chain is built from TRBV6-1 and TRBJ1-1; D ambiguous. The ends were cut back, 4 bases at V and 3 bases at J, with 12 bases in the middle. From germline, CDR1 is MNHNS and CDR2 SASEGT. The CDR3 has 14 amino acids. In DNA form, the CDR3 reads TGTGCCAGCAGTGCCGAGGGCTTGGACACTGAAGCTTTCTTT. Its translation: CASSAEGLDTEAFF.

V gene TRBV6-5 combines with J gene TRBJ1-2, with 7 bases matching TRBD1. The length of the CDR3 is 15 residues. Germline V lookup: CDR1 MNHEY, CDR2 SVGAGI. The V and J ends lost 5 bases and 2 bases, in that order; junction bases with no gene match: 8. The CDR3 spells CASSTWGTANYGYTF. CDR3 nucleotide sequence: TGTGCCAGCAGTACGTGGGGGACAGCCAACTATGGCTACACCTTC.

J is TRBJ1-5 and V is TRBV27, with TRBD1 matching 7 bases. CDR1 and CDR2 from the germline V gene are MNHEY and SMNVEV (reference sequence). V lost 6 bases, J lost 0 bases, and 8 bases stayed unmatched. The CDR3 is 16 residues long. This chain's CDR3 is CASRTLGTASNQPQHF. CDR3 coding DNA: TGTGCCAGCAGGACTCTCGGGACAGCTAGCAATCAGCCCCAGCATTTT.

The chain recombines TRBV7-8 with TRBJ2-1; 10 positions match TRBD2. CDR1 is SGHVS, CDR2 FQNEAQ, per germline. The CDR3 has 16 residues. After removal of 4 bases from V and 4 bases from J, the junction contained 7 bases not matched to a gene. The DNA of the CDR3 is TGTGCCAGCAGCTATCGATGGACTAGCGGATACAATGAGCAGTTCTTC. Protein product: CASSYRWTSGYNEQFF.

As DNA, the CDR3 is TGTGCCAGCAGTTTTATGGGGCTTTACAACACTGAAGCTTTCTTT. Amino acids: CASSFMGLYNTEAFF. The chain links TRBV6-5 to TRBJ1-1; possible D gene TRBD1, 5 bases. This CDR3 region has 15 residues. Germline CDR1 and CDR2: MNHEY and SVGAGI. Trimming shortened V by 4 bases and J by 2 bases, and 14 bases separated the two germline ends.

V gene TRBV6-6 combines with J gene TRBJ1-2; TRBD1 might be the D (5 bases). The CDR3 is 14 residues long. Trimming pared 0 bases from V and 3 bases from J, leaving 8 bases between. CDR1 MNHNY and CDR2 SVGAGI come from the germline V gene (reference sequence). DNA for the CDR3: TGTGCCAGCAGTTACTCCCGGGGCGACTATGGCTACACCTTC. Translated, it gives CASSYSRGDYGYTF.

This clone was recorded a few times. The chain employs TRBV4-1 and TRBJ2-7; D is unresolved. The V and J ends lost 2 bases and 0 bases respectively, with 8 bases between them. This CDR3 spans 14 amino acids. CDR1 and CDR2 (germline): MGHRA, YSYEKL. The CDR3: CASSQRDNSYEQYF. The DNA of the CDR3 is TGCGCCAGCAGCCAAAGGGATAACTCCTACGAGCAGTACTTC.

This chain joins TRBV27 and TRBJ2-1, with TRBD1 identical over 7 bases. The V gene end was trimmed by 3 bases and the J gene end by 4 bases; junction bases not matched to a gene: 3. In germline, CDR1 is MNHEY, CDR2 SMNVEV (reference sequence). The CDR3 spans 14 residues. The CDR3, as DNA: TGTGCCAGCAGTTTGGGACAGCCGTACAATGAGCAGTTCTTC. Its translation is CASSLGQPYNEQFF.

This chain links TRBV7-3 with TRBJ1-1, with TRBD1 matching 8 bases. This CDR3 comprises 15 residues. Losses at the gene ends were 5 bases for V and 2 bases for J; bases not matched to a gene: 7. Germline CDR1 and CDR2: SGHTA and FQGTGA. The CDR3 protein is CASSTTGGLNTEAFF. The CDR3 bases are TGTGCCAGCAGCACAACAGGGGGTTTAAACACTGAAGCTTTCTTT.

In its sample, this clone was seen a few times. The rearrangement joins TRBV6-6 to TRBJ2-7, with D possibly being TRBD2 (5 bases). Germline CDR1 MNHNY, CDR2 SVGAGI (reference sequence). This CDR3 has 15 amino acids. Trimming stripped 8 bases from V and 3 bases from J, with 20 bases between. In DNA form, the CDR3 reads TGTGCCAGCGGCTTTAGGCGAGGGATGATCTACGAGCAGTACTTC. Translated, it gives CASGFRRGMIYEQYF.

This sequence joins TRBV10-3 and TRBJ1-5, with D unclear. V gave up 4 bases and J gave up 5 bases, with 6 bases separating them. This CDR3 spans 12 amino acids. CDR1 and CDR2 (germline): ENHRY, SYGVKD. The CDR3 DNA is TGTGCCATCAGTGCTTGGGATCAGCCCCAGCATTTT. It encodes CAISAWDQPQHF.

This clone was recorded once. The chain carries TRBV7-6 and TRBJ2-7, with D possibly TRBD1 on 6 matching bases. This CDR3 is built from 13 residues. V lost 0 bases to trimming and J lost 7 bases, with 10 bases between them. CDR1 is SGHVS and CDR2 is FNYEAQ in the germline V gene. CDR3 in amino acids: CASSLAGAGEQYV. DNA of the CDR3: TGTGCCAGCAGCTTAGCGGGGGCCGGGGAGCAGTACGTC.

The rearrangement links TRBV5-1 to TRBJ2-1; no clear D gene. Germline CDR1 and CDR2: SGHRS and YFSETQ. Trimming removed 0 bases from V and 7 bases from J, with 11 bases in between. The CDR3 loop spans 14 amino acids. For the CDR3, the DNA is TGCGCCAGCAGCTTGGGTGGACGTGAGAATGAGCAGTTCTTC. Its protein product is CASSLGGRENEQFF. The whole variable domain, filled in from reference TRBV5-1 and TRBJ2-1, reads KAGVTQTPRYLIKTRGQQVTLSCSPISGHRSVSWYQQTPGQGLQFLFEYFSETQRNKGNFPGRFSGRQFSNSRSEMNVSTLELGDSALYLCASSLGGRENEQFFGPGTRLTVL.

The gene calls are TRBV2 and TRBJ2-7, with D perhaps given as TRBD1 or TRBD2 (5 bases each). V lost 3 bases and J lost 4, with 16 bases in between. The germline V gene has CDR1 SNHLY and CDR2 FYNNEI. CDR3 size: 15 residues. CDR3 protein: CASSDLVGTAYEQYV. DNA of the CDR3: TGTGCCAGCAGTGATTTGGTCGGGACCGCTTACGAGCAGTACGTC.

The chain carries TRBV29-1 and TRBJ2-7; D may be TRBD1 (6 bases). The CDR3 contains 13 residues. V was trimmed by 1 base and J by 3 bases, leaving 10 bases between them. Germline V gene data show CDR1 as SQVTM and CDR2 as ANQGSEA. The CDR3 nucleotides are TGCAGCGTTGAAGGAGGGGGATGCTACGAGCAGTACGTC. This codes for CSVEGGGCYEQYV.

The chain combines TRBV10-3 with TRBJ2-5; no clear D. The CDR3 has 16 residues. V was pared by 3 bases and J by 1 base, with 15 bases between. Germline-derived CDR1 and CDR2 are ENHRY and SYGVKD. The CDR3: CAISDPSESPQETQYF. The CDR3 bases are TGTGCCATCAGTGACCCCTCGGAGTCACCCCAAGAGACCCAGTACTTC.

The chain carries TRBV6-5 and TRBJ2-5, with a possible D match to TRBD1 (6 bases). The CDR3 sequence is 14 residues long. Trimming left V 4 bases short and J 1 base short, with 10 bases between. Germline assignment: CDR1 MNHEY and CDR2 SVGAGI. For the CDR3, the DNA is TGTGCCAGCAGTTTGGCCAGGGGCCAAGAGACCCAGTACTTC. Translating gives CASSLARGQETQYF.

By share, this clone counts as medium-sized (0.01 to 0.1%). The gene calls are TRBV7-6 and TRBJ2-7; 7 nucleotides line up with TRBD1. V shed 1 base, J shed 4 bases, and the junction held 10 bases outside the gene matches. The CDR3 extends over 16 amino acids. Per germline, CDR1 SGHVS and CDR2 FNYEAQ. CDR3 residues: CASSLDSRDSRYEQYF. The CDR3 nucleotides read TGTGCCAGCAGCTTAGACAGCCGGGACAGCCGGTACGAGCAGTACTTC.

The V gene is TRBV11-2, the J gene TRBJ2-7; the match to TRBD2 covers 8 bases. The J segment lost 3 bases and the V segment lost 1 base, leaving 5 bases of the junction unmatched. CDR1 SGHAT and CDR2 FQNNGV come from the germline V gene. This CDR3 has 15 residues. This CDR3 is CASSLAAGAFYEQYV. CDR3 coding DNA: TGTGCCAGCAGCTTAGCAGCGGGGGCCTTCTACGAGCAGTACGTC.

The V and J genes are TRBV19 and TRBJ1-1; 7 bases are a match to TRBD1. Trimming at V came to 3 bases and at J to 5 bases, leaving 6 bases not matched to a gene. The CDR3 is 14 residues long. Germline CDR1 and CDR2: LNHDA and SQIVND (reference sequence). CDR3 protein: CASSIRGGWTEAFF. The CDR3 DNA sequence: TGTGCCAGTAGTATCAGGGGGGGTTGGACTGAAGCTTTCTTT.

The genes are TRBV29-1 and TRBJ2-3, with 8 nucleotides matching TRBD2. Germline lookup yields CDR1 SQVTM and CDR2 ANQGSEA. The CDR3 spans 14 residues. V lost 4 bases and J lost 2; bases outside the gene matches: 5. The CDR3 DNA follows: TGCAGCGTTGTCCGTAGCGGGGACACAGATACGCAGTATTTT. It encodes CSVVRSGDTDTQYF.

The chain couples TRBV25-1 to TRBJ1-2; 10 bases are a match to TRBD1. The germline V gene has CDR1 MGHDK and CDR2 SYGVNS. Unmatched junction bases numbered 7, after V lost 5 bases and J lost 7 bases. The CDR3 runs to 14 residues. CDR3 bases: TGTGCCAGCAGTCCGCCGGGACAGGGGATTGGCTACACCTTC. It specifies CASSPPGQGIGYTF.

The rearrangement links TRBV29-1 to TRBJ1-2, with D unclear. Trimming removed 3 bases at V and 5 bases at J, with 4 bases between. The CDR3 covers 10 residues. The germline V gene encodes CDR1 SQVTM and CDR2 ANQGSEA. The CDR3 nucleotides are TGCAGCGTTGACAGTTATGGCTACACCTTC. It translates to CSVDSYGYTF. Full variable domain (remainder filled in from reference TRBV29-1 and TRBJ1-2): SAVISQKPSRDICQRGTSLTIQCQVDSQVTMMFWYRQQPGQSLTLIATANQGSEATYESGFVIDKFPISRPNLTFSTLTVSNMSPEDSSIYLCSVDSYGYTFGSGTRLTVV.

CDR3 protein: CASSAGLAGLQETQYF. The CDR3 DNA sequence: TGTGCCAGCAGCGCGGGACTAGCGGGACTCCAAGAGACCCAGTACTTC. The rearrangement links TRBV9 to TRBJ2-5, with 13 positions matching TRBD2. Per germline, CDR1 SGDLS and CDR2 YYNGEE. With V trimmed by 3 bases and J by 1 base, 3 bases remained unmatched. The CDR3 length is 16 residues. Filled out from reference TRBV9 and TRBJ2-5, the complete variable domain reads DSGVTQTPKHLITATGQRVTLRCSPRSGDLSVYWYQQSLDQGLQFLIQYYNGEERAKGNILERFSAQQFPDLHSELNLSSLELGDSALYFCASSAGLAGLQETQYFGPGTRLLVL.

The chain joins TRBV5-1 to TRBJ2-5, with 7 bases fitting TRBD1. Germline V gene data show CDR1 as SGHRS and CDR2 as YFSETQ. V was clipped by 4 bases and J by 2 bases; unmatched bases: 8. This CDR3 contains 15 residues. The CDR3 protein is CASSLDRTIQETQYF. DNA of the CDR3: TGCGCCAGCAGCCTGGACAGGACGATACAAGAGACCCAGTACTTC.

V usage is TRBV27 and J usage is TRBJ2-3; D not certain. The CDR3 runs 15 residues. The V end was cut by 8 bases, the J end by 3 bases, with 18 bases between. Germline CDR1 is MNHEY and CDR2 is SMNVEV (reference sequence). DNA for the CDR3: TGTGCCAGCGGGTTTCTCCTCGGTGGGACAGATACGCAGTATTTT. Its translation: CASGFLLGGTDTQYF.

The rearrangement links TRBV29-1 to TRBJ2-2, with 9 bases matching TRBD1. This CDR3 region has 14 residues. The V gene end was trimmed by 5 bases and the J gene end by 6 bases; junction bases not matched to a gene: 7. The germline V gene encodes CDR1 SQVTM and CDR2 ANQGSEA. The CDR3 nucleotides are TGCAGCGTTCGAATGACAGGGGGTCCCGGGGAGCTGTTTTTT. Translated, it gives CSVRMTGGPGELFF.

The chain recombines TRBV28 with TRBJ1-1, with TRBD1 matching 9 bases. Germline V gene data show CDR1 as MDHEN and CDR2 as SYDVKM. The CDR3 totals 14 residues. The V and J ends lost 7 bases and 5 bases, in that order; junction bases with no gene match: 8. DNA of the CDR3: TGTGCCAGCACCCACAGGGGGCTGATTACTGAAGCTTTCTTT. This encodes CASTHRGLITEAFF.

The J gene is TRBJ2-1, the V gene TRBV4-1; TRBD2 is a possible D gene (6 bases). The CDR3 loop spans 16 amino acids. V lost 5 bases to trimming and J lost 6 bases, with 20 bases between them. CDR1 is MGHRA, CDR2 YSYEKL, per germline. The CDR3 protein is CASSTITSPKINEQFF. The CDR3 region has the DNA TGCGCCAGCAGCACAATAACTAGCCCTAAAATCAATGAGCAGTTCTTC.

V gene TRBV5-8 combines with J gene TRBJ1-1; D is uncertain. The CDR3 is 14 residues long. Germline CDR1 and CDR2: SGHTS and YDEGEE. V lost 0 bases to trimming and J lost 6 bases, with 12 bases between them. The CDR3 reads CASSLAAALAEAFF. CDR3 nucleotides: TGTGCCAGCAGCTTGGCAGCAGCCCTGGCTGAAGCTTTCTTT.

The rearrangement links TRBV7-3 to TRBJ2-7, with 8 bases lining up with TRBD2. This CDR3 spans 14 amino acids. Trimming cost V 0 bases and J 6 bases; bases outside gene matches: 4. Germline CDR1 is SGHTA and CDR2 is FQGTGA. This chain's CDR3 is CASSLTGLASEQYF. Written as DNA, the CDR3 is TGTGCCAGCAGCTTAACAGGACTAGCTAGCGAGCAGTACTTC.